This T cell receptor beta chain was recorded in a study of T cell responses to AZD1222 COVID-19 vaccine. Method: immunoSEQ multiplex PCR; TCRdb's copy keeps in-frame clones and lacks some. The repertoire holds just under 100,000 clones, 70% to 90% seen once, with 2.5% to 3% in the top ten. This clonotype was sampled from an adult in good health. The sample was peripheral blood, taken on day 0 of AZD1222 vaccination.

The CDR3: CASSGDYTEAFF. CDR3 coding DNA: TGTGCCAGCAGTGGGGATTACACTGAAGCTTTCTTT. This chain uses TRBV2 with TRBJ1-1; D unclear. Germline values: CDR1 SNHLY, CDR2 FYNNEI. This CDR3 has 12 amino acids. The V end lost 4 bases, the J end lost 3 bases, and 6 bases lay between the germline ends.